This passage covers 32 T cell receptor beta chains from one sample sequenced in a study of naive and memory T cell subsets. Both TRBC1 and TRBC2 were covered by a beta constant-region primer of two equimolar oligonucleotides. Nested alpha and beta constant-region primers with the SP2 primer drove four PCR rounds on ligated cDNA. TCRdb re-derived calls from the UMI-ligation and nested PCR reads in MiXCR, one entry per CDR3 protein. The table lists tens of thousands of distinct CDR3 sequences, around 9% of them singletons. Sequencing was done on a sample of naive CD8+ T cells from blood. These receptors were collected from a human donor in good health.

This clonotype was seen at least ten times. The J gene is TRBJ2-1, the V gene TRBV5-1; 8 nucleotides match TRBD2. The CDR3 loop spans 16 amino acids. V shed 4 bases, J shed 5 bases, and the junction held 11 bases outside the gene matches. Germline CDR1 and CDR2: SGHRS and YFSETQ. The chain's CDR3 is CASSVHLGGRNNEQFF. In DNA, the CDR3 is TGCGCCAGCAGCGTACATTTGGGCGGGAGGAACAATGAGCAGTTCTTC.

The sample holds a few counts of this clonotype. This rearrangement joins TRBV27 to TRBJ2-1, with 9 bases that match TRBD2. Trimming cost V 2 bases and J 8 bases; bases outside gene matches: 4. The germline V gene has CDR1 MNHEY and CDR2 SMNVEV (reference sequence). CDR3 length: 14 amino acids. In DNA, the CDR3 is TGTGCCAGCAGTTTAGAGGGACTAGCCTATGAGCAGTTCTTC. The encoded protein is CASSLEGLAYEQFF.

This clonotype has at least ten counts. The chain links TRBV2 to TRBJ2-1, with D possibly being TRBD1 or TRBD2 (5 bases each). V lost 9 bases, J lost 2 bases, and 14 bases lay in between. Germline V CDR1 and CDR2: SNHLY, FYNNEI. The CDR3 extends over 14 amino acids. Written as DNA, the CDR3 is TGTGCCAGTAAGGGGAGTTATACCTACAATGAGCAGTTCTTC. Translating gives CASKGSYTYNEQFF.

This clonotype was counted between two and nine times. The rearrangement links TRBV12-3 or TRBV12-4 to TRBJ2-1; D not certain. This CDR3 is 12 amino acids long. The V gene lost 3 bases and the J gene lost 7 bases, with 7 bases spanning the gap. CDR3 nucleotides: TGTGCCAGCAGTTTTTCGGCGAATGAGCAGTTCTTC. Its protein product is CASSFSANEQFF.

This rearrangement joins TRBV6-5 to TRBJ2-3; D is ambiguous. Germline assignment: CDR1 MNHEY and CDR2 SVGAGI. V dropped 6 bases and J dropped 3 bases, with 19 bases sitting between them. CDR3 length: 16 residues. CDR3 protein: CASSSRGGRRTDTQYF. The CDR3 bases are TGTGCCAGCAGCTCTCGCGGCGGTCGCAGAACAGATACGCAGTATTTT.

The genes are TRBV4-1 and TRBJ2-5; unclear D gene. CDR1 MGHRA and CDR2 YSYEKL come from the germline V gene. V lost 1 base and J 5 bases, leaving 14 bases between the germline ends. The CDR3 is 15 residues long. The CDR3 loop is CASSQGPRAPETQYF. For the CDR3, the DNA is TGCGCCAGCAGCCAAGGGCCAAGAGCACCGGAGACCCAGTACTTC.

This clonotype was seen more than once but under ten times. The CDR3, as DNA: TGTGCCAGCAGTTTTGGCGGTGGCCAAGAGACCCAGTACTTC. It codes for CASSFGGGQETQYF. This chain joins TRBV12-3 or TRBV12-4 and TRBJ2-5; D unclear. Trimming removed 3 bases from V and 1 base from J, with 9 bases in between. The CDR3 consists of 14 residues.

This clonotype was observed at least ten times. This sequence joins TRBV12-3 or TRBV12-4 and TRBJ1-5; no definite D call. V was shortened by 3 bases and J by 1 base, with 7 bases between the two germline ends. This CDR3 has 14 amino acids. CDR3: CASSLSPSNQPQHF. Here the CDR3 DNA reads TGTGCCAGCAGTTTGAGTCCGAGCAATCAGCCCCAGCATTTT.

V and J are TRBV3-1 and TRBJ2-7, with 9 bases aligning to TRBD1. The CDR3 has 14 amino acids. Germline CDR1 is LGHDT and CDR2 is YNNKEL (reference sequence). Trimming cost V 3 bases and J 5 bases; bases outside gene matches: 5. CDR3 amino acids: CASSHSGQGHEQYF. CDR3 DNA: TGTGCCAGCAGCCATTCGGGACAGGGCCACGAGCAGTACTTC.

In this sample, this clonotype turned up a few times. The chain carries TRBV3-1 and TRBJ2-7; D is uncertain. Germline V lookup: CDR1 LGHDT, CDR2 YNNKEL (reference sequence). The CDR3 runs 13 residues. V lost 4 bases and J lost 3, with 10 bases in between. The CDR3 protein is CASSLEYDYEQYF. DNA for the CDR3: TGTGCCAGCAGCCTAGAGTATGACTACGAGCAGTACTTC.

On this clonotype: Germline is not matched at one junction end, which may reflect a read error. Here the CDR3 DNA reads TGCAGTGCCAGAGGACGGCAGGCCTACGAGCAGTACTTC. Protein product: CSARGRQAYEQYF. The V and J genes are TRBV20-1 and TRBJ2-7, with D unclear. The CDR3 spans 13 residues. Germline CDR1 reads DFQATT; CDR2 reads SNEGSKA (reference sequence).

This clonotype showed up many times. The chain carries TRBV5-4 and TRBJ2-7; TRBD2 is a possible D gene (6 bases). V lost 2 bases to trimming and J lost 6 bases, with 15 bases between them. Germline V gene sequence: CDR1 SGHNT, CDR2 YYREEE (reference sequence). The CDR3 contains 14 residues. CDR3 sequence: CASSLPGSRGEQYF. CDR3 coding DNA: TGTGCCAGCAGCTTACCCGGGAGTAGGGGCGAGCAGTACTTC.

This clonotype was found a few times. The V call is TRBV5-4, the J call TRBJ2-7; D is unresolved. CDR1 SGHNT and CDR2 YYREEE come from the germline V gene (reference sequence). V shed 0 bases and J shed 3 bases, with 10 bases lying between them. CDR3 length equals 14 residues. CDR3: CASSLVAASYEQYF. The CDR3 DNA reads as TGTGCCAGCAGCTTGGTGGCAGCGAGCTACGAGCAGTACTTC.

This sequence joins TRBV30 and TRBJ2-5; TRBD2 aligns across 13 bases. V was pared by 2 bases and J by 0 bases, with 3 bases of the junction left unmatched. Germline lookup yields CDR1 GTSNPN and CDR2 SVGIG (reference sequence). The CDR3 sequence is 16 residues long. The CDR3 DNA sequence: TGTGCCTGGAGTACCGGACTAGCGGGAGACCAAGAGACCCAGTACTTC. The encoded protein is CAWSTGLAGDQETQYF.

This clonotype has more than one count but fewer than ten. The chain uses TRBV11-1 and TRBJ2-4, with TRBD2 identical over 7 bases. The CDR3 consists of 15 residues. Germline V gene sequence: CDR1 SGHAT, CDR2 FQDESV (reference sequence). Germline trimming cut 4 bases from V and 5 bases from J; bases unmatched to any gene: 8. CDR3 protein: CASSSRTGGENIQYF. CDR3 in DNA: TGTGCCAGCAGCTCCCGGACTGGGGGGGAAAACATTCAGTACTTC. Complete variable domain (other parts from reference TRBV11-1 and TRBJ2-4): EAEVAQSPRYKITEKSQAVAFWCDPISGHATLYWYRQILGQGPELLVQFQDESVVDDSQLPKDRFSAERLKGVDSTLKIQPAELGDSAMYLCASSSRTGGENIQYFGAGTRLSVL.

This clonotype was detected many times. The gene calls are TRBV20-1 and TRBJ2-7, with D possibly matching TRBD2 (6 bases). Trimming took 4 bases from V and 3 from J, leaving 10 bases between them. Germline loops: CDR1 DFQATT, CDR2 SNEGSKA (reference sequence). CDR3 length: 12 amino acids. The DNA of the CDR3 is TGCAGTGCTATGGGGGGTTTCTACGAGCAGTACTTC. Translated, it gives CSAMGGFYEQYF.

Within the sample, this clonotype is medium-sized. The J gene is TRBJ2-7, the V gene TRBV4-1; the D gene is possibly TRBD2 (5 bases). V dropped 0 bases and J dropped 3 bases, with 18 bases sitting between them. The CDR3 contains 17 residues. Germline V gene lookup returns CDR1 MGHRA and CDR2 YSYEKL. The CDR3 nucleotides read TGCGCCAGCAGCCAAGAGGGCCAGCCCCTCGGGATCTACGAGCAGTACTTC. Residues: CASSQEGQPLGIYEQYF.

This clonotype has at least ten counts. V gene TRBV20-1 combines with J gene TRBJ2-3; tentatively, D is TRBD2 (7 bases). The CDR3 is made up of 13 amino acids. Germline CDR1 reads DFQATT; CDR2 reads SNEGSKA (reference sequence). Trimming shortened V by 6 bases and J by 5 bases, and 15 bases separated the two germline ends. The CDR3 nucleotides read TGCAGTGCCGTGGTAGGGGGGGGAGATACGCAGTATTTT. This translates into CSAVVGGGDTQYF.

This chain joins TRBV27 and TRBJ2-5, with TRBD2 identical over 13 bases. CDR3 length: 15 residues. V lost 6 bases to trimming and J lost 2 bases; unmatched junction nucleotides: 3. Germline CDR1 is MNHEY and CDR2 is SMNVEV (reference sequence). CDR3 nucleotide sequence: TGTGCCAGCAGGGCGGGACTAGCGGGACAAGAGACCCAGTACTTC. Encoded protein: CASRAGLAGQETQYF.

This clonotype showed up just a few times. The rearrangement joins TRBV7-2 to TRBJ2-7; 10 positions match TRBD2. With V trimmed by 4 bases and J by 3 bases, 9 bases remained unmatched. Germline V gene data show CDR1 as SGHTA and CDR2 as FQGNSA. This CDR3 contains 16 residues. The CDR3 is CASSSGLAVHFYEQYF. The CDR3, as DNA: TGTGCCAGCAGCTCAGGACTAGCGGTGCATTTCTACGAGCAGTACTTC.

The chain carries TRBV3-1 and TRBJ1-3, with D tentatively TRBD1 (6 bases). The CDR3 is 16 amino acids. Deletions cut 3 bases from V and 0 bases from J, with 12 bases between. Germline values: CDR1 LGHDT, CDR2 YNNKEL (reference sequence). The CDR3 sequence is CASSHDTGCSGNTIYF. As DNA, the CDR3 is TGTGCCAGCAGCCACGACACAGGGTGCTCTGGAAACACCATATATTTT.

The rearrangement links TRBV7-9 to TRBJ2-5, with 10 bases that match TRBD1. V gave up 11 bases and J gave up 5 bases; unmatched junction bases: 8. CDR1 SEHNR and CDR2 FQNEAQ come from the germline V gene (reference sequence). The CDR3 consists of 13 residues. This chain's CDR3 is CAGMTGGTETQYF. The CDR3 DNA reads as TGTGCCGGTATGACAGGGGGCACGGAGACCCAGTACTTC.

The V gene is TRBV27, the J gene TRBJ2-1; 12 positions agree with TRBD2. With V trimmed by 5 bases and J by 10 bases, 12 bases remained unmatched. In germline, CDR1 is MNHEY, CDR2 SMNVEV (reference sequence). The CDR3 is 16 residues long. CDR3 coding DNA: TGTGCCAGCAGTCCTGAGACTAGCGGGAGATCAAAAGAGCAGTTCTTC. Residues: CASSPETSGRSKEQFF.

V is TRBV6-2 or TRBV6-3 and J is TRBJ2-1, with TRBD2 matching over 11 bases. J lost 6 bases, V lost 5 bases, and 6 bases had no gene match. CDR1 is MNHEY and CDR2 is SVGEGT in the germline V gene. CDR3 length: 15 amino acids. The CDR3 DNA sequence: TGTGCCAGCAGTCGCACTAGCGGGAGACCCAATGAGCAGTTCTTC. Translation: CASSRTSGRPNEQFF.

This clonotype was observed many times. The chain uses TRBV6-2 or TRBV6-3 and TRBJ2-5, with D perhaps matching TRBD2 (7 bases). This CDR3 is built from 14 residues. Trimming removed 7 bases from V and 4 bases from J, with 16 bases in between. Germline V gene sequence: CDR1 MNHEY, CDR2 SVGEGT. The CDR3 DNA reads TGTGCCAGCACCCTTCGGGGGGCCGGAGAGACCCAGTACTTC. Translating gives CASTLRGAGETQYF.

The V gene is TRBV2, the J gene TRBJ2-5; a weak D match, TRBD2 (5 bases). V was trimmed by 8 bases and J by 7 bases, leaving 20 bases between them. CDR3 length: 14 residues. The germline CDR1 and CDR2 sequences are SNHLY and FYNNEI. Written as DNA, the CDR3 is TGTGCCAGCGACCGGGTCCCGGGGAAGGTGACCCAGTACTTC. Amino acids: CASDRVPGKVTQYF. The variable domain in full, with the rest retrieved from reference TRBV2 and TRBJ2-5, is EPEVTQTPSHQVTQMGQEVILRCVPISNHLYFYWYRQILGQKVEFLVSFYNNEISEKSEIFDDQFSVERPDGSNFTLKIRSTKLEDSAMYFCASDRVPGKVTQYFGPGTRLLVL.

This clonotype was recorded at least ten times. The chain combines TRBV4-2 with TRBJ2-2, with D uncertain. Germline V gene data show CDR1 as LGHNA and CDR2 as YNFKEQ. The CDR3 sequence is 14 residues long. With 4 bases removed from V and 6 bases from J, the gap between germline ends came to 12 bases. This CDR3 is CASSPRFNAGELFF. CDR3 nucleotides: TGTGCCAGCAGCCCCCGTTTCAACGCCGGGGAGCTGTTTTTT.

This clonotype was counted at least ten times. V gene TRBV5-6 combines with J gene TRBJ2-7; TRBD1 aligns across 8 bases. Germline V gives CDR1 SGHDT, CDR2 YYEEEE. J lost 4 bases, V lost 6 bases, and 3 bases had no gene match. The CDR3 covers 12 residues. The CDR3 DNA reads as TGTGCCAGCACAGGGGGCAGGTACGAGCAGTACTTC. This encodes CASTGGRYEQYF. Full variable domain (missing parts from reference TRBV5-6 and TRBJ2-7): DAGVTQSPTHLIKTRGQQVTLRCSPKSGHDTVSWYQQALGQGPQFIFQYYEEEERQRGNFPDRFSGHQFPNYSSELNVNALLLGDSALYLCASTGGRYEQYFGPGTRLTVT.

Ten or more counts support this clonotype. The chain has TRBV4-3 and TRBJ2-5; 7 bases map to TRBD1. This CDR3 contains 15 residues. The V and J ends lost 7 bases and 2 bases, in that order; junction bases with no gene match: 10. The germline V gene has CDR1 LGHNA and CDR2 YSLEER. The CDR3 is CASMESRDRQETQYF. CDR3 in DNA: TGCGCCAGCATGGAATCTAGGGACAGACAAGAGACCCAGTACTTC.

The rearrangement uses TRBV29-1 and TRBJ2-1; 7 bases agree with TRBD1. The CDR3 loop spans 14 amino acids. Germline values: CDR1 SQVTM, CDR2 ANQGSEA. Germline trimming cut 7 bases from V and 7 bases from J; bases unmatched to any gene: 13. CDR3 sequence: CSAIDREKVNEQFF. DNA of the CDR3: TGCAGCGCCATCGACAGGGAAAAAGTGAATGAGCAGTTCTTC.

The chain recombines TRBV30 with TRBJ2-3, with D tentatively TRBD2 (6 bases). V was shortened by 7 bases and J by 2 bases, with 16 bases between the two germline ends. Germline V gene sequence: CDR1 GTSNPN, CDR2 SVGIG (reference sequence). The CDR3 has 14 amino acids. This CDR3 reads CASWPGTHTDTQYF. For the CDR3, the DNA is TGTGCCTCCTGGCCCGGGACTCACACAGATACGCAGTATTTT.

The chain is built from TRBV7-9 and TRBJ2-7; unclear D gene. Germline V gene data show CDR1 as SEHNR and CDR2 as FQNEAQ (reference sequence). V was pared by 3 bases and J by 1 base, with 4 bases between. The length of the CDR3 is 12 residues. The CDR3 DNA reads TGTGCCAGCAGCTTTATTTCCTACGAGCAGTACTTC. This translates into CASSFISYEQYF. Variable domain in full (rest from reference TRBV7-9 and TRBJ2-7): DTGVSQNPRHKITKRGQNVTFRCDPISEHNRLYWYRQTLGQGPEFLTYFQNEAQLEKSRLLSDRFSAERPKGSFSTLEIQRTEQGDSAMYLCASSFISYEQYFGPGTRLTVT.